The rows below give T cell receptor beta chains drawn from one sample of a study of T-cell memory formation after mild COVID-19. TCRdb independently ran MiXCR on the 5' RACE reads; one entry per CDR3 protein. The sample has about 260,000 distinct CDR3 sequences, roughly 8.2% seen once. The specimen was PBMCs or a T cell subset sorted from them (not recorded which). These receptors all stem from a man between 18 and 29 years old who had mild COVID-19 (a few samples of this study predate the infection). Cell type and time point are not known. Each CDR3 is given with its conserved first and last residue. Each record gives: V gene, D gene, CDR3 length, J gene, clone size, CDR3 DNA, CDR3 protein. A D gene is named only where the DNA matches it firmly. Some rows have no size entry. The others give once, few or many, or a class for an expanded clone.

>TRBV5-1|.|13|TRBJ1-5|many
TGCGCCAGCAGCCCTAGATTCGGCCAGCCCCAGCATTTT
CASSPRFGQPQHF
>TRBV7-9|TRBD2|17|TRBJ2-1|few
TGTGCCAGCAGCTTCGGGACTAGCGGGGGGGTTTACAATGAGCAGTTCTTC
CASSFGTSGGVYNEQFF
>TRBV7-6|TRBD1|16|TRBJ2-3|.
TGTGCCAGCAGTTTCACAGGGGGCCTTGGCACAGATACGCAGTATTTT
CASSFTGGLGTDTQYF
>TRBV18|TRBD2|16|TRBJ2-3|.
TGTGCCAGCTCACCACCGAACGGGGGGGCTGGAGATACGCAGTATTTT
CASSPPNGGAGDTQYF
>TRBV5-1|.|14|TRBJ2-3|many
TGCGCCAGCAGCTCTACAGACAGCACAGATACGCAGTATTTT
CASSSTDSTDTQYF
>TRBV12-3/TRBV12-4|TRBD1|12|TRBJ1-2|.
TGTGCCAGCCGGGACAGGGAGAATGGCTACACCTTC
CASRDRENGYTF
>TRBV5-1|.|14|TRBJ2-7|.
TGCGCCAGCAGCTTTACTCTGACAGATTACGAGCAGTACTTC
CASSFTLTDYEQYF
>TRBV6-1|.|11|TRBJ2-7|few
TGTGCCAGCAGTGAAGGGGCCATCGGGTCCTTC
CASSEGAIGSF
>TRBV20-1|.|10|TRBJ2-2|few
TGCAGTGCTAGAGGAGGAGAGCTGTTTTTT
CSARGGELFF
>TRBV4-2|TRBD2|16|TRBJ2-3|.
TGTGCCAGCAGCCAAGATCCAGCGGGGGGTGCAGATACGCAGTATTTT
CASSQDPAGGADTQYF
>TRBV10-3|TRBD1|13|TRBJ1-2|few
TGTGCCACCGCCGGGACAGGGAACTATGGCTACACCTTC
CATAGTGNYGYTF
>TRBV29-1|.|13|TRBJ2-3|few
TGCAGCGTTGAAGATCTGGACACAGATACGCAGTATTTT
CSVEDLDTDTQYF
>TRBV29-1|.|13|TRBJ2-1|few
TGCAGCGTGAAAACCGGACGCTCGCATGAGCAGTTCTTC
CSVKTGRSHEQFF
>TRBV30|.|12|TRBJ1-1|.
TGTGCCTGGAGTGTACGGCGGGCCTTAGCTTTCTTT
CAWSVRRALAFF
>TRBV20-1|TRBD1|16|TRBJ2-5|few
TGCAGTGCCCGTAAAGGCCTGGGACAGGCGGGAGAGACCCAGTACTTC
CSARKGLGQAGETQYF
>TRBV4-3|TRBD2|16|TRBJ2-7|.
TGCGCCAGCAGCCTCCTTGCCGGGACTAGCTCCTACGAGCAGTACTTC
CASSLLAGTSSYEQYF
>TRBV7-2|.|11|TRBJ2-3|few
TGTGCCAGCAGAAATACAGATACGCAGTATTTT
CASRNTDTQYF
>TRBV20-1|.|12|TRBJ2-5|.
TGCAGTGCTCTAGACCCGGGGAAGACCCAGTACTTC
CSALDPGKTQYF
>TRBV12-3/TRBV12-4|.|14|TRBJ2-1|many
TGTGCCAGCAGCCACCGGGACCGCGGGCATGAGCAGTTCTTC
CASSHRDRGHEQFF
>TRBV7-7|.|15|TRBJ2-3|.
TGTGCTAGCAGAAAAATACTGGCGAGCACAGATACGCAGTATTTT
CASRKILASTDTQYF
>TRBV5-1|.|16|TRBJ2-3|many
TGCGCCAGCAGTCTCCAAGCGGACCTCAACCCAGATACGCAGTATTTT
CASSLQADLNPDTQYF
>TRBV7-2|TRBD1|16|TRBJ1-2|many
TGTGCCAGCAGCCAAACCGGGACAGGGGACTTCTATGGCTACACCTTC
CASSQTGTGDFYGYTF
>TRBV11-2|.|16|TRBJ1-4|.
TGTGCCAGCAGCTTAGGGGGACCCACAACTAATGAAAAACTGTTTTTT
CASSLGGPTTNEKLFF
>TRBV29-1|.|13|TRBJ2-6|.
TGCAGCTTCAGGGTTGCTGGGGCCAACGTCCTGACTTTC
CSFRVAGANVLTF
>TRBV6-2/TRBV6-3|.|11|TRBJ1-1|.
TGTGCCAGCAGGGGAGGCCCTGAAGCTTTCTTT
CASRGGPEAFF
>TRBV7-9|TRBD1|14|TRBJ1-2|many
TGTGCCAGCAGCTCGACAGGGGTCGGCTATGGCTACACCTTC
CASSSTGVGYGYTF
>TRBV18|TRBD1|14|TRBJ2-7|.
TGTGCCAGCTTCCGGGACAGGGACTCCTACGAGCAGTACTTC
CASFRDRDSYEQYF
>TRBV7-6|.|13|TRBJ1-6|many
TGTGCCAGCAGTCCCTCTTTGGGATCACCCCTCCACTTT
CASSPSLGSPLHF
>TRBV4-1|.|15|TRBJ1-1|once
TGCGCCAGCAGCCAAGTGGCAGGCGTGCTCACTGAAGCTTTCTTT
CASSQVAGVLTEAFF
>TRBV7-8|TRBD1|15|TRBJ2-2|.
TGTGCCAGCAGCTTAGGGGACAGGGGCACCGGGGAGCTGTTTTTT
CASSLGDRGTGELFF